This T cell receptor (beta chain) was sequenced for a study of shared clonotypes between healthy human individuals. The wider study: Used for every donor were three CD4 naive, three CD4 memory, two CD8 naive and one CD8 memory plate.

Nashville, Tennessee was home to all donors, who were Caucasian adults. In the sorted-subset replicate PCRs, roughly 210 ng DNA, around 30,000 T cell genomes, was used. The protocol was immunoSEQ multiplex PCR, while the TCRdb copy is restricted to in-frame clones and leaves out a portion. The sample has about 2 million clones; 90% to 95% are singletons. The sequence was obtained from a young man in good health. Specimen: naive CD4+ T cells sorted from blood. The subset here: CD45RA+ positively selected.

The DNA of the CDR3 is TGCGCCAGCAGTCCCGAACTGACAGGGACCTACGAGCAGTACTTC. As protein: CASSPELTGTYEQYF. The chain links TRBV5-1 to TRBJ2-7; 7 positions agree with TRBD1. With 5 bases clipped from V and 2 bases from J, the junction kept 10 bases outside the gene matches. This CDR3 has 15 amino acids. Per the germline V gene, CDR1 is SGHRS and CDR2 is YFSETQ.